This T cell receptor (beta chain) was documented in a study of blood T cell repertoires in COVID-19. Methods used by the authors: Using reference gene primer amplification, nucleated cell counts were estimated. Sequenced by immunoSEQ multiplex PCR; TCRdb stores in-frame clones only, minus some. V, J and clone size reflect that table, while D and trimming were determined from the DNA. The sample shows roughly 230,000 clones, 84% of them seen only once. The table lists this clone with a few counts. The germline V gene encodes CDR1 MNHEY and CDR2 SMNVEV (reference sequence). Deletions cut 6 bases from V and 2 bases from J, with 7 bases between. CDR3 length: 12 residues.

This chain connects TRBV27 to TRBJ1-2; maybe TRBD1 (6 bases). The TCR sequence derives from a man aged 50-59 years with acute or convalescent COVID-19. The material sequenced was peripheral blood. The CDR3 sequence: CASRGANYGYTF. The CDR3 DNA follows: TGTGCCAGCAGGGGGGCAAACTATGGCTACACCTTC.